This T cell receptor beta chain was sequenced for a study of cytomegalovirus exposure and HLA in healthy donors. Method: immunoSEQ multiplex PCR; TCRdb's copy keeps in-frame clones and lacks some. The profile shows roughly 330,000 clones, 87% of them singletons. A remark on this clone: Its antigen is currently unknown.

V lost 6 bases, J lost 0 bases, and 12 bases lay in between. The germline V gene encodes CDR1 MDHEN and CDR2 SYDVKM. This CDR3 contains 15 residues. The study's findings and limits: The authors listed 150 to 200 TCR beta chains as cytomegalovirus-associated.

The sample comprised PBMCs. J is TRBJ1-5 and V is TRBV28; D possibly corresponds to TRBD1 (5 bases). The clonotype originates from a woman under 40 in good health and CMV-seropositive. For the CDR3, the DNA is TGTGCCAGCAGGGGATGGGGGAATAGCAATCAGCCCCAGCATTTT. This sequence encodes CASRGWGNSNQPQHF.